This T cell receptor (beta chain) is from a study of blood T cell repertoires in COVID-19. At the level of the study: Samples came from the United States, Italy and Spain, spanning acute and convalescent COVID-19.

Original analysis: How many nucleated cells were present was estimated from reference gene primer amplification. The data were produced by immunoSEQ multiplex PCR, yet TCRdb's version contains in-frame clones alone and is incomplete. V, J and clone size reflect that table, while D and trimming were determined from the DNA. The data contain about 220,000 clones, approximately 84% of them singletons. The germline V and J ends were trimmed by 10 bases and 5 bases, with 18 bases remaining between them. The CDR3 covers 15 residues. CDR1 is ENHRY and CDR2 is SYGVKD in the germline V gene. This study enrolled people aged about 18 to 90 from 20 to 25 US geographic areas. Either two negative PCRs, clearance, or symptom resolution qualified Cohort 3 donors as recovered.

The sequenced sample consisted of PBMCs or T cells enriched from blood (not recorded which). The chain combines TRBV10-3 with TRBJ1-6; D gene ambiguous. The clonotype was recovered from a man in his forties who had recovered from COVID-19. CDR3 amino acids: CATSEGRRNNSPLHF. The CDR3 nucleotides read TGTGCCACCTCCGAGGGTCGGCGTAATAATTCACCCCTCCACTTT.